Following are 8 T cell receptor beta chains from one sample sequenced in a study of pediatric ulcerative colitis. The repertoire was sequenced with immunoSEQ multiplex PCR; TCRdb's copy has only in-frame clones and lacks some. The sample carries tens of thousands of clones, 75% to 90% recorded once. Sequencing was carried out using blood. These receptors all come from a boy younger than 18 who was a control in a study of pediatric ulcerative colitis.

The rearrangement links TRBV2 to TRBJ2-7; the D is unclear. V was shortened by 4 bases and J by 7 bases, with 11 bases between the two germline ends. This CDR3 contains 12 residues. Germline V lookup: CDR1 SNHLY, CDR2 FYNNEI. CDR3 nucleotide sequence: TGTGCCAGCAGTGCCCACCCCACTGAGCAGTACTTC. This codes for CASSAHPTEQYF.

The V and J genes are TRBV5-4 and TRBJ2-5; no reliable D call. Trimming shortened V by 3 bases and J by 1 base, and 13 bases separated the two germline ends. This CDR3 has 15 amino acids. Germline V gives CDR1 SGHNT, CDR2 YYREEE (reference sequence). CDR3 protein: CASSWKGQIQETQYF. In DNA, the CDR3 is TGTGCCAGCAGCTGGAAGGGCCAAATCCAAGAGACCCAGTACTTC. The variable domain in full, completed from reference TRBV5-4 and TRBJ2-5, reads ETGVTQSPTHLIKTRGQQVTLRCSSQSGHNTVSWYQQALGQGPQFIFQYYREEENGRGNFPPRFSGLQFPNYSSELNVNALELDDSALYLCASSWKGQIQETQYFGPGTRLLVL.

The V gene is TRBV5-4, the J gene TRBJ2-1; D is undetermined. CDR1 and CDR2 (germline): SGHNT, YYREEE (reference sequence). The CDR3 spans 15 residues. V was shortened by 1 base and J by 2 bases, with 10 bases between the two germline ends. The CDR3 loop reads CASSLFAGPYNEQFF. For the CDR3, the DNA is TGTGCCAGCAGCTTGTTTGCAGGCCCCTACAATGAGCAGTTCTTC.

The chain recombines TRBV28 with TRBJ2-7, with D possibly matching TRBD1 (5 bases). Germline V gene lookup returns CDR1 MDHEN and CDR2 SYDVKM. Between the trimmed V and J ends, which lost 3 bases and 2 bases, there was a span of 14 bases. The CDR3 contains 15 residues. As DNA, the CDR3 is TGTGCCAGCAGTTTCAGGACGGACATTACCTACGAGCAGTACTTC. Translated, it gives CASSFRTDITYEQYF.

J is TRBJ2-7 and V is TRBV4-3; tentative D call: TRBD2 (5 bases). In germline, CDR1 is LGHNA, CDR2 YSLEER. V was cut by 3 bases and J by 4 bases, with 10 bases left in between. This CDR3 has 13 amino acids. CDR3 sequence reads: CASSQIGEYEQYF. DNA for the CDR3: TGCGCCAGCAGCCAGATTGGGGAGTACGAGCAGTACTTC.

The CDR3 reads CASSNPASGGGRETQYF. Written as DNA, the CDR3 is TGTGCCAGCAGCAACCCCGCTAGCGGGGGGGGAAGGGAGACCCAGTACTTC. The V call is TRBV7-9, the J call TRBJ2-5, with 12 nucleotides matching TRBD2. CDR1 and CDR2 from the germline V gene are SEHNR and FQNEAQ (reference sequence). Trimming took 5 bases from V and 5 from J; bases not matched to a gene: 12. CDR3 length: 17 residues.

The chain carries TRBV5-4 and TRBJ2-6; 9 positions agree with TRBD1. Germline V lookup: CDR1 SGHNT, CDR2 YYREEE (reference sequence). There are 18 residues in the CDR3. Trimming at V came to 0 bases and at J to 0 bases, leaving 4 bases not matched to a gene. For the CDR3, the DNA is TGTGCCAGCAGCTTGGTTGGGACAGGGATCTCTGGGGCCAACGTCCTGACTTTC. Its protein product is CASSLVGTGISGANVLTF. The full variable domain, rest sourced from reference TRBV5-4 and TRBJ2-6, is ETGVTQSPTHLIKTRGQQVTLRCSSQSGHNTVSWYQQALGQGPQFIFQYYREEENGRGNFPPRFSGLQFPNYSSELNVNALELDDSALYLCASSLVGTGISGANVLTFGAGSRLTVL.

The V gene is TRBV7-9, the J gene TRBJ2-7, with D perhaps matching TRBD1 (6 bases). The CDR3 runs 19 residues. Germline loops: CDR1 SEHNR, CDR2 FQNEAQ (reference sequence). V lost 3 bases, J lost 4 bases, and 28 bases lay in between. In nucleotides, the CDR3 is TGTGCCAGCAGCTTGACGATGTTCCATGGCAGGGGCCCAGGGTACGAGCAGTACTTC. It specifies CASSLTMFHGRGPGYEQYF.